The 17 T cell receptor beta chains in this list originate from one sample, sequenced in a study of blood T cell repertoires in COVID-19. Clones were read by immunoSEQ multiplex PCR, and TCRdb kept only the in-frame ones, dropping some. The table includes 50,000 to 65,000 clones, roughly 70% detected once. Sequencing was done on a sample of PBMCs or T cells enriched from blood (not recorded which). The receptor source for this set is a woman in her sixties who had been exposed to COVID-19.

This clone appeared a single time. J is TRBJ2-3 and V is TRBV5-1, with 7 positions matching TRBD1. V shed 4 bases, J shed 5 bases, and the junction held 7 bases outside the gene matches. The CDR3 covers 14 residues. Germline loops: CDR1 SGHRS, CDR2 YFSETQ. CDR3 coding DNA: TGCGCCAGCAGCGCCGACAGGGTGCAAGATACGCAGTATTTT. This translates into CASSADRVQDTQYF.

The V gene is TRBV5-1, the J gene TRBJ2-7, with 7 nucleotides matching TRBD1. Looked up from germline, CDR1 is SGHRS and CDR2 is YFSETQ. The CDR3 length is 14 residues. With V trimmed by 3 bases and J by 3 bases, 6 bases remained unmatched. The CDR3 reads CASSSTTGDYEQYF. The CDR3 bases are TGCGCCAGCAGCTCCACTACAGGGGACTACGAGCAGTACTTC.

The CDR3 loop is CASSPRLAGEDEQYF. CDR3 sequence (DNA): TGTGCCAGCAGTCCCCGACTAGCGGGAGAGGACGAGCAGTACTTC. This chain uses TRBV5-5 with TRBJ2-7; 12 positions match TRBD2. CDR1 SGHKS and CDR2 YYEKEE come from the germline V gene (reference sequence). This CDR3 region has 15 residues. J lost 5 bases, V lost 5 bases, and 8 bases had no gene match.

The V call is TRBV21-1, the J call TRBJ2-7; the table's D gene call, TRBD1, was not cross checked with the DNA. TRBV21-1 is an annotated pseudogene. The CDR3 has 15 amino acids. The DNA for the CDR3 is TGTGCCAGCAGCACCCAGGGCGGACAGGGACACGAGCAGTACTTC. Translation gives CASSTQGGQGHEQYF.

A remark on this clone: The CDR3 ends on some other residue instead of the conserved phenylalanine or tryptophan, so this is likely a read error. It is unclear where the CDR3 begins or ends on the DNA, so no DNA is shown, and the CDR3 is as TCRdb lists it. The rearrangement uses TRBV20-1 and TRBJ1-2; the D segment call TRBD1 is taken from the table without a DNA check. The CDR3 is 9 amino acids long, termini counted. The germline V gene encodes CDR1 DFQATT and CDR2 SNEGSKA (reference sequence). The CDR3 region is CSARTGDFV.

The V and J genes are TRBV6-2 or TRBV6-3 and TRBJ2-7; TRBD2 matches at 7 bases. Losses at the gene ends were 0 bases for V and 8 bases for J; bases not matched to a gene: 7. This CDR3 region has 14 residues. Germline CDR1 and CDR2: MNHEY and SVGEGT. The CDR3 nucleotides are TGTGCCAGCAGTTACTCGAATCCAGCGGGACAGCAGTACTTC. It encodes CASSYSNPAGQQYF.

In this sample, this clone turned up once. The rearrangement links TRBV5-6 to TRBJ2-7, with 8 bases fitting TRBD1. Germline V gene data show CDR1 as SGHDT and CDR2 as YYEEEE. There are 13 residues in the CDR3. The V gene end was trimmed by 5 bases and the J gene end by 7 bases; junction bases not matched to a gene: 8. CDR3 nucleotide sequence: TGTGCCAGCAGTCCCAGGGGGCTTGGGGAGCAGTACTTC. Encoded protein: CASSPRGLGEQYF.

This chain connects TRBV5-4 to TRBJ2-3, with 7 bases that match TRBD2. Germline V gives CDR1 SGHNT, CDR2 YYREEE (reference sequence). The length of the CDR3 is 14 residues. The V and J ends lost 0 bases and 4 bases, in that order; junction bases with no gene match: 2. CDR3 in amino acids: CASSLEAGADTQYF. Written as DNA, the CDR3 is TGTGCCAGCAGCTTGGAGGCGGGAGCAGATACGCAGTATTTT. Together with reference TRBV5-4 and TRBJ2-3, the CDR3 gives the full variable domain: ETGVTQSPTHLIKTRGQQVTLRCSSQSGHNTVSWYQQALGQGPQFIFQYYREEENGRGNFPPRFSGLQFPNYSSELNVNALELDDSALYLCASSLEAGADTQYFGPGTRLTVL.

The V call is TRBV5-1, the J call TRBJ2-5, with 14 bases matching TRBD2. V was pared by 7 bases and J by 2 bases, with 10 bases of the junction left unmatched. Germline CDR1 reads SGHRS; CDR2 reads YFSETQ. CDR3 length: 17 amino acids. The CDR3 loop reads CASSRTSGGTPQETQYF. The CDR3 coding sequence is TGCGCCAGCTCCCGGACTAGCGGGGGGACACCACAAGAGACCCAGTACTTC.

V is TRBV3-1 (or the pseudogene TRBV3-2) and J is TRBJ1-1; D may be TRBD1 (6 bases). In germline, CDR1 is LGHDT, CDR2 YNNKEL (reference sequence). CDR3 length: 12 amino acids. The V gene lost 3 bases and the J gene lost 10 bases, with 12 bases spanning the gap. The CDR3 loop reads CASSQSGGLAFF. CDR3 coding DNA: TGTGCCAGCAGCCAGTCGGGGGGCTTAGCTTTCTTT.

The V call is TRBV2, the J call TRBJ2-5; the D is unclear. V lost 3 bases to trimming and J lost 7 bases, with 9 bases between them. Looked up from germline, CDR1 is SNHLY and CDR2 is FYNNEI. The CDR3 is made up of 12 amino acids. The CDR3 is CASSDISRTQYF. CDR3 in DNA: TGTGCCAGCAGTGATATATCGAGGACCCAGTACTTC.

The chain couples TRBV27 to TRBJ2-2, with D possibly TRBD1 on 5 matching bases. Germline CDR1 MNHEY, CDR2 SMNVEV (reference sequence). V shed 3 bases and J shed 5 bases, with 13 bases lying between them. The CDR3 contains 15 residues. CDR3 loop: CASSFSRGLTGELFF. The CDR3 DNA is TGTGCCAGCAGTTTTTCAAGGGGCTTAACCGGGGAGCTGTTTTTT.

CDR3 DNA sequence: TGTGCCACCAGTGACGCAGGGGGAAGCAATCAGCCCCAGCATTTT. This gives the protein CATSDAGGSNQPQHF. The gene calls are TRBV24-1 and TRBJ1-5, with 7 bases aligning to TRBD1. The V gene end was trimmed by 4 bases and the J gene end by 1 base; junction bases not matched to a gene: 3. CDR3 size: 15 residues. Germline CDR1 reads KGHDR; CDR2 reads SFDVKD.

CDR3 sequence reads: CATSEASGGAGDTQYF. Written as DNA, the CDR3 is TGTGCCACCAGTGAGGCTAGCGGGGGGGCCGGAGATACGCAGTATTTT. The chain has TRBV24-1 and TRBJ2-3, with TRBD2 matching 12 bases. Germline CDR1 KGHDR, CDR2 SFDVKD. With 4 bases clipped from V and 5 bases from J, the junction kept 6 bases outside the gene matches. The CDR3 extends over 16 amino acids.

This chain joins TRBV2 and TRBJ1-3, with no clear D. V gave up 7 bases and J gave up 2 bases, with 12 bases separating them. CDR3 size: 14 residues. Germline CDR1 is SNHLY and CDR2 is FYNNEI. In DNA, the CDR3 is TGTGCCAGCACCACACTAGGTACTGGAAACACCATATATTTT. Translating gives CASTTLGTGNTIYF.

The gene calls are TRBV24-1 and TRBJ2-3; 8 bases are shared with TRBD1. Germline trimming cut 7 bases from V and 5 bases from J; bases unmatched to any gene: 10. Germline CDR1 reads KGHDR; CDR2 reads SFDVKD. This CDR3 is 15 amino acids long. The CDR3 is CATSPPDRERDTQYF. The DNA of the CDR3 is TGTGCCACCAGCCCTCCGGACAGGGAGAGAGATACGCAGTATTTT.

The gene calls are TRBV30 and TRBJ2-1; 8 bases agree with TRBD1. Germline CDR1 reads GTSNPN; CDR2 reads SVGIG (reference sequence). This CDR3 has 13 residues. The V and J ends lost 4 bases and 6 bases, in that order; junction bases with no gene match: 5. CDR3 region: CAWKVQGVNEQFF. In nucleotides, the CDR3 is TGTGCCTGGAAAGTACAGGGGGTCAATGAGCAGTTCTTC.